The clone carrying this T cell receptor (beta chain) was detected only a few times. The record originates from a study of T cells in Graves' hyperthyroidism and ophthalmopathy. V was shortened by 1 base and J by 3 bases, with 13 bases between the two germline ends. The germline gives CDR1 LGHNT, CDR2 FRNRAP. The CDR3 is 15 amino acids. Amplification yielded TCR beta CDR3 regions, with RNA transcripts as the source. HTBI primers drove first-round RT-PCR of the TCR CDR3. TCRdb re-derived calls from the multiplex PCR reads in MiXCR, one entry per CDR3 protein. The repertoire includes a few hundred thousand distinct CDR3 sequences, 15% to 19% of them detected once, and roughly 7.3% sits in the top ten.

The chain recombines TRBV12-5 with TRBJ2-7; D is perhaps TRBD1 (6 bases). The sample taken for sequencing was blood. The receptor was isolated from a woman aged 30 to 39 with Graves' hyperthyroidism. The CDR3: CASGLDEGQVYEQYF. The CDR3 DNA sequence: TGTGCTAGTGGTTTGGACGAGGGACAAGTCTACGAGCAGTACTTC.